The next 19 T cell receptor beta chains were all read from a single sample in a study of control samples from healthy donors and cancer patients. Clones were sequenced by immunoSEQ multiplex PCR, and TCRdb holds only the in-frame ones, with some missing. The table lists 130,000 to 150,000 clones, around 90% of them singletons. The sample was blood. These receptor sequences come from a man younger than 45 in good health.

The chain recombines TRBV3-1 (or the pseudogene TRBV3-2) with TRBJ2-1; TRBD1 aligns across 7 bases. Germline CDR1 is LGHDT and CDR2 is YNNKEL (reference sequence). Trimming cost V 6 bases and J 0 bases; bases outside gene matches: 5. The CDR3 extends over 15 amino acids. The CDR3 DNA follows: TGTGCCAGCAGGGCGACAGGGAGCTCCTACAATGAGCAGTTCTTC. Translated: CASRATGSSYNEQFF.

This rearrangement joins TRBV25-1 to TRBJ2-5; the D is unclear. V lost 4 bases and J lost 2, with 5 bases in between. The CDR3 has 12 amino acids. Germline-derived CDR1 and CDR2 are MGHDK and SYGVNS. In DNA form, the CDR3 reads TGTGCCAGCAGTGGGGTACAAGAGACCCAGTACTTC. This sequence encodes CASSGVQETQYF.

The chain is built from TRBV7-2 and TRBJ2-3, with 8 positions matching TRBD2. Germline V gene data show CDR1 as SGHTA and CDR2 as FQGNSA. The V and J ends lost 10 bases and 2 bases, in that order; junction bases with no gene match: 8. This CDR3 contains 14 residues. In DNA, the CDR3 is TGTGCCACGGGGCGGGGGGCCACCACAGATACGCAGTATTTT. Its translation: CATGRGATTDTQYF.

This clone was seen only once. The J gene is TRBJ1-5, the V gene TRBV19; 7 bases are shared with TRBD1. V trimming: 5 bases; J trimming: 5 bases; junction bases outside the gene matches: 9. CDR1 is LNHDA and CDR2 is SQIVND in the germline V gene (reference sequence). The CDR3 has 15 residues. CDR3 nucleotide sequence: TGTGCCAGTAGTTACCGCAGGGGGGGCGATCAGCCCCAGCATTTT. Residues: CASSYRRGGDQPQHF. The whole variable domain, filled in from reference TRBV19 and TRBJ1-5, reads DGGITQSPKYLFRKEGQNVTLSCEQNLNHDAMYWYRQDPGQGLRLIYYSQIVNDFQKGDIAEGYSVSREKKESFPLTVTSAQKNPTAFYLCASSYRRGGDQPQHFGDGTRLSIL.

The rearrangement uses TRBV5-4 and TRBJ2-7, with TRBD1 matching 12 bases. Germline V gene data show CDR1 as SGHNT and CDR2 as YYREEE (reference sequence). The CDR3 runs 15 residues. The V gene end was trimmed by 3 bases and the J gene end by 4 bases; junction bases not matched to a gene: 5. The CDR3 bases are TGTGCCAGCAGCTGGGACAGGGGGCCGGGTTACGAGCAGTACTTC. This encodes CASSWDRGPGYEQYF.

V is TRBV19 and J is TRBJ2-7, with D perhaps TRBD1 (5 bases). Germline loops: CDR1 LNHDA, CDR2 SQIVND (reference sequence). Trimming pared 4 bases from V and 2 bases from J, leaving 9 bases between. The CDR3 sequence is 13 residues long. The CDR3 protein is CASSNRPTYEQYF. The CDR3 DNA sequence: TGTGCCAGTAGTAACAGGCCTACCTACGAGCAGTACTTC.

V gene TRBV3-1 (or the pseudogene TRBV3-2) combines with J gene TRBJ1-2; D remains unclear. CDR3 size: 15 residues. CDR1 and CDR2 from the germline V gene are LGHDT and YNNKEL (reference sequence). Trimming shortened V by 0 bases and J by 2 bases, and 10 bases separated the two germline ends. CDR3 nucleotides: TGTGCCAGCAGCCAAGAAGAAAGGGTAAACTATGGCTACACCTTC. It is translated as CASSQEERVNYGYTF.

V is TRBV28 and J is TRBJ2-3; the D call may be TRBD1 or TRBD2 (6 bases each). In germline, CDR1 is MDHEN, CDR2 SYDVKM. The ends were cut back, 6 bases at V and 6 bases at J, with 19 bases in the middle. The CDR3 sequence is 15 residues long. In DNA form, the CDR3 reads TGTGCCAGCAGCTCCCAGCGAGGGGGGTACGATACGCAGTATTTT. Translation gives CASSSQRGGYDTQYF.

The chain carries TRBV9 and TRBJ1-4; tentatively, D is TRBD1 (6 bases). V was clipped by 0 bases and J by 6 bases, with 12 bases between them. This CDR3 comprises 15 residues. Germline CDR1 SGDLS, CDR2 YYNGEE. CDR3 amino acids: CASSVDPGADEKLFF. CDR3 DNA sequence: TGTGCCAGCAGCGTAGACCCGGGGGCTGATGAAAAACTGTTTTTT.

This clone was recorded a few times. The CDR3 coding sequence is TGTGCCAGCAGCCCTCAGCAGACCTACGAGCAGTACTTC. It is translated as CASSPQQTYEQYF. This chain links TRBV5-6 with TRBJ2-7; D gene uncertain. The CDR3 runs to 13 residues. Trimming pared 4 bases from V and 2 bases from J, leaving 10 bases between. The germline gives CDR1 SGHDT, CDR2 YYEEEE.

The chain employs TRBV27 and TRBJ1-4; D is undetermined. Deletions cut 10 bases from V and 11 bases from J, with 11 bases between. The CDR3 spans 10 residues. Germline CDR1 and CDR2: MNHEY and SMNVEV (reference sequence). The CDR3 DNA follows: TGTGCCACCGACTACCCGAAACTGTTTTTT. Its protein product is CATDYPKLFF.

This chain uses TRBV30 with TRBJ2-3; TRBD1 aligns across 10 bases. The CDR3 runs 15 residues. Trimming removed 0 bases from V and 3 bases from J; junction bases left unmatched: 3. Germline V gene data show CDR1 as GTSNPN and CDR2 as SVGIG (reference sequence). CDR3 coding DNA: TGTGCCTGGAGTGTATGGACAGGGGGGACAGATACGCAGTATTTT. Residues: CAWSVWTGGTDTQYF. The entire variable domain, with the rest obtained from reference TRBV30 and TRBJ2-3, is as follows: SQTIHQWPATLVQPVGSPLSLECTVEGTSNPNLYWYRQAAGRGLQLLFYSVGIGQISSEVPQNLSASRPQDRQFILSSKKLLLSDSGFYLCAWSVWTGGTDTQYFGPGTRLTVL.

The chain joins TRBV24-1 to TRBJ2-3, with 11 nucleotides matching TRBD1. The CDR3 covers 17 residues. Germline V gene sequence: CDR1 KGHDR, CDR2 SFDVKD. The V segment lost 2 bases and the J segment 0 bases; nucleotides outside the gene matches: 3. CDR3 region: CATSDSWDRGSTDTQYF. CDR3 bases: TGTGCCACCAGTGATTCCTGGGACAGGGGGAGCACAGATACGCAGTATTTT.

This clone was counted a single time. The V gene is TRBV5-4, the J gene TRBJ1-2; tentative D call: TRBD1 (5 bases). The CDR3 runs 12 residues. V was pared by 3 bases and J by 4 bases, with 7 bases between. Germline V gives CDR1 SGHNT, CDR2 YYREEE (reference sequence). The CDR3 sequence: CASSYDSYGYTF. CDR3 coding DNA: TGTGCCAGCAGCTACGACAGCTATGGCTACACCTTC.

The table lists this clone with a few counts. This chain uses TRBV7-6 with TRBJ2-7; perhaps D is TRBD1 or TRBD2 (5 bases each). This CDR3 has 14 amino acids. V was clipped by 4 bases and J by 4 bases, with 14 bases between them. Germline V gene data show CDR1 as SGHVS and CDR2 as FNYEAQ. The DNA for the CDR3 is TGTGCCAGCAGCTCCCGTGGGGGTGGGTACGAGCAGTACTTC. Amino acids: CASSSRGGGYEQYF. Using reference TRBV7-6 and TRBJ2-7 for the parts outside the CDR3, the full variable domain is GAGVSQSPRYKVTKRGQDVALRCDPISGHVSLYWYRQALGQGPEFLTYFNYEAQQDKSGLPNDRFSAERPEGSISTLTIQRTEQRDSAMYRCASSSRGGGYEQYFGPGTRLTVT.

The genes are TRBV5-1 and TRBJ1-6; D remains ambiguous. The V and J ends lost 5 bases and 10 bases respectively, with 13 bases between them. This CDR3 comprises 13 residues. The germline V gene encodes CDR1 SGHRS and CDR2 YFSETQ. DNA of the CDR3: TGCGCCAGCAGAAAAGAGGGAAACTCACCCCTCCACTTT. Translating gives CASRKEGNSPLHF.

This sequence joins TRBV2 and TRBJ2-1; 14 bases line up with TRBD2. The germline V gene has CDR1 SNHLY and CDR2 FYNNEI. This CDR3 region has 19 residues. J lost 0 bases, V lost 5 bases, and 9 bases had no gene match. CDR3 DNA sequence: TGTGCCAGCAGTTACCGGGCCGGGACTAGCGGGGGCTCCTACAATGAGCAGTTCTTC. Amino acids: CASSYRAGTSGGSYNEQFF.

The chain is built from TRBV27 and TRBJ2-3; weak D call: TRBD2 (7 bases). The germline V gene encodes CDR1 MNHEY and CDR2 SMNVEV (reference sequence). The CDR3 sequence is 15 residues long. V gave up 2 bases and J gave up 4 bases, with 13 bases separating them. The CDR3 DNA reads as TGTGCCAGCAGTTTAGGGGGGGGGCCCTCAGATACGCAGTATTTT. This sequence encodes CASSLGGGPSDTQYF.

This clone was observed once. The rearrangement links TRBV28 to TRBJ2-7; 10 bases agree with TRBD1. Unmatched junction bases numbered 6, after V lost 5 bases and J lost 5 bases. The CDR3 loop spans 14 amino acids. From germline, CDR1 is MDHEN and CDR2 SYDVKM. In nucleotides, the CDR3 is TGTGCCAGCAGTACCGGGACAGGGGCCGACGAGCAGTACTTC. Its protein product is CASSTGTGADEQYF.